This T cell receptor (beta chain) was sequenced during a study of blood T cell repertoires in COVID-19. About the research overall: From the United States, Italy and Spain came samples of acute and convalescent COVID-19.

Original methodology: Using reference gene primer amplification, nucleated cell counts were estimated. Sequencing was performed with immunoSEQ multiplex PCR; in TCRdb, only in-frame clones are kept and a portion is missing. Clonal size and the V and J genes are those of that table, whereas D and trimming came from the DNA. Here the sample spans about 140,000 clones, approximately 80% being singletons. Germline CDR1 and CDR2: SGHNT and YYREEE (reference sequence). V trimming: 6 bases; J trimming: 3 bases; junction bases outside the gene matches: 7. The CDR3 has 14 residues. This sequence joins TRBV5-4 and TRBJ1-1, with 8 bases lining up with TRBD1. The source material was peripheral blood. The clonotype comes from a human donor in a cohort sampled during active COVID-19. This chain's CDR3 is CASTGTGGYTEAFF. The CDR3 DNA follows: TGTGCCAGCACCGGGACAGGAGGTTACACTGAAGCTTTCTTT.